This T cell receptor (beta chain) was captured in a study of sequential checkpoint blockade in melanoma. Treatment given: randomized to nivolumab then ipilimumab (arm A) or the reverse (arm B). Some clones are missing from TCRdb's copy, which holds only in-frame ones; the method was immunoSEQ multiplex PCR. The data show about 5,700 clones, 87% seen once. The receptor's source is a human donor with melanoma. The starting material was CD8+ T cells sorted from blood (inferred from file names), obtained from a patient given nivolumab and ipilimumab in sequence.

The CDR3 reads CASSLYLAYEQYF. DNA for the CDR3: TGTGCCAGCAGCTTGTACTTGGCCTACGAGCAGTACTTC. The J gene is TRBJ2-7, the V gene TRBV4-2; no definite D call. Trimming left V 5 bases short and J 2 bases short, with 10 bases between. Germline values: CDR1 LGHNA, CDR2 YNFKEQ. This CDR3 comprises 13 residues.